This T cell receptor (beta chain) was found in a study of blood T cell repertoires in COVID-19. Study context: Acute-phase and convalescent COVID-19 samples originated in the United States, Italy and Spain. The analysed material was cDNA or gDNA that came from T cells, B-cell-depleted T cells, or PBMCs.

For recovered donors of Cohort 3, there were two negative PCRs, clearance, or symptom resolution. This CDR3 spans 20 amino acids. Germline V CDR1 and CDR2: MDHEN, SYDVKM. V lost 3 bases, J lost 6 bases, and 22 bases stayed unmatched. This clone turned up a few times. Per the original methods: Quantification of nucleated cells was approximated via reference gene primer amplification. Profiled with immunoSEQ multiplex PCR; TCRdb holds only in-frame clones, not every one. V and J calls and clone size are copied from that table; D and trimming were computed from the DNA. The table has more than 200,000 clones, about 90% seen once; the top ten hold approximately 10%.

This clonotype originated in a man aged 25-40 years who had recovered from COVID-19. Sequencing was performed on PBMCs or T cells enriched from blood (not recorded which). V gene TRBV28 combines with J gene TRBJ1-5, with 8 bases matching TRBD1. The CDR3 reads CASSFRGEDRASLSSQPQHF. The DNA for the CDR3 is TGTGCCAGCAGTTTCCGCGGTGAGGACAGGGCATCCCTAAGTAGTCAGCCCCAGCATTTT. The full variable domain, rest sourced from reference TRBV28 and TRBJ1-5, is DVKVTQSSRYLVKRTGEKVFLECVQDMDHENMFWYRQDPGLGLRLIYFSYDVKMKEKGDIPEGYSVSREKKERFSLILESASTNQTSMYLCASSFRGEDRASLSSQPQHFGDGTRLSIL.